This T cell receptor (beta chain) stems from a study of T-cell reconstitution after alpha-beta-depleted transplantation in children. The CDR3 consists of 16 residues. V gave up 0 bases and J gave up 5 bases, with 19 bases separating them. CDR1 DFQATT and CDR2 SNEGSKA come from the germline V gene (reference sequence). This clonotype was recorded many times. TCRbeta library preparation incorporated unique molecular identifiers. TCRdb used MiXCR to reprocess the PCR reads, holding one entry per CDR3 protein. The data hold approximately 400,000 distinct CDR3 sequences, with about a tenth observed a single time.

The TCR comes from a human donor who donated a stem cell graft to a child with acute myeloid leukemia. This chain connects TRBV20-1 to TRBJ1-2; the D gene is possibly TRBD1 (6 bases). Sequencing was performed on PBMCs from the stem cell graft donor, taken from the stem cell graft. CDR3 amino acids: CSARDNLKGETYGYTF. CDR3 nucleotide sequence: TGCAGTGCTAGAGATAATTTGAAGGGGGAAACGTATGGCTACACCTTC.